Listed below are T cell receptor beta chains from one sample, sequenced in a study of blood T cell repertoires in COVID-19. Using immunoSEQ multiplex PCR, the repertoire was profiled, and TCRdb retains in-frame clones only, with some absent. The table records 200,000 to 250,000 clones, roughly 84% of them present only once. The sequencing input was PBMCs or T cells enriched from blood (not recorded which). The receptors derive from a man between 25 and 39 years old in a cohort exposed to, infected with or recovered from COVID-19 (not recorded which). Each CDR3 is given with its conserved first and last residue. Each record gives: J gene, clone size, V gene, D gene, CDR3 protein, CDR3 DNA. The D gene is left open where the match is weak. The size field is filled for only some rows; it gives once, few, many or a size class.

>TRBJ2-7|-|TRBV9|-
CASSVGLATHYEQYF
TGTGCCAGCAGCGTAGGGCTAGCGACACACTACGAGCAGTACTTC
>TRBJ2-3|-|TRBV5-1|TRBD2
CASSWTSGTNTDTQYF
TGCGCCAGCAGCTGGACTAGCGGGACAAACACAGATACGCAGTATTTT
>TRBJ2-5|-|TRBV5-3|-
CARSAVHSAGQETQYF
TGTGCCAGAAGCGCGGTTCATTCGGCGGGGCAAGAGACCCAGTACTTC
>TRBJ1-2|-|TRBV19|-
CASSYTDRYYGYTF
TGTGCCAGTAGTTACACGGACAGATACTATGGCTACACCTTC
>TRBJ1-2|-|TRBV5-8|TRBD1
CASSLRGTGDYGYTF
TGTGCCAGCAGCTTGCGTGGGACAGGGGACTATGGCTACACCTTC
>TRBJ1-6|-|TRBV7-8|TRBD1
CASSPGDRGDSPLHF
TGTGCCAGCAGCCCTGGGGACAGGGGGGATTCACCCCTCCACTTT
>TRBJ1-1|-|TRBV28|TRBD1
CASSSSGTVNTEAFF
TGTGCCAGCAGTTCCTCCGGGACAGTGAACACTGAAGCTTTCTTT
>TRBJ1-3|-|TRBV4-3|-
CASSHDEGNTIYF
TGCGCCAGCAGCCATGATGAGGGAAACACCATATATTTT
>TRBJ2-1|-|TRBV9|-
CASSREAYNEQFF
TGTGCCAGCAGTAGGGAGGCCTACAATGAGCAGTTCTTC
>TRBJ1-1|-|TRBV2|-
CASSERTRPFPEAFF
TGTGCCAGCAGTGAGAGGACACGACCTTTTCCTGAAGCTTTCTTT
>TRBJ2-1|-|TRBV2|TRBD1
CANGATGPYNEQFF
TGTGCCAACGGGGCGACAGGGCCTTACAATGAGCAGTTCTTC
>TRBJ2-1|-|TRBV4-1|TRBD2
CASSPGGGLAYNEQFF
TGCGCCAGCAGCCCCGGAGGGGGACTAGCCTACAATGAGCAGTTCTTC
>TRBJ2-1|-|TRBV7-3|-
CASSKQGANEQFF
TGTGCCAGCAGCAAACAGGGTGCCAATGAGCAGTTCTTC
>TRBJ1-5|-|TRBV7-8|TRBD1
CASSPGQVLGAQHF
TGTGCCAGCAGCCCCGGACAGGTTCTCGGGGCCCAGCATTTT
>TRBJ2-5|-|TRBV7-8|-
CASTGTPQETQYF
TGTGCCAGCACCGGGACACCTCAAGAGACCCAGTACTTC
>TRBJ2-3|-|TRBV19|TRBD2
CASSRLAGADTQYF
TGTGCCAGTAGTAGGCTAGCGGGGGCAGATACGCAGTATTTT
>TRBJ1-3|-|TRBV11-3|TRBD1
CASSASGTGGGGNTIYF
TGTGCCAGCAGCGCCTCCGGGACAGGGGGAGGTGGAAACACCATATATTTT
>TRBJ2-4|-|TRBV7-9|-
CASSQDVVRISEWNIQYF
TGTGCCAGCAGCCAAGATGTTGTCAGGATATCCGAGTGGAACATTCAGTACTTC
>TRBJ1-3|-|TRBV7-2|-
CASSLGGNSGNTIYF
TGTGCCAGCAGCTTAGGAGGGAACTCTGGAAACACCATATATTTT
>TRBJ2-5|-|TRBV19|-
CASSIGEETQYF
TGTGCCAGTAGTATTGGGGAGGAGACCCAGTACTTC
>TRBJ2-5|-|TRBV4-3|TRBD2
CASSQEGRAGTETQYF
TGCGCCAGCAGCCAAGAGGGGCGAGCGGGAACAGAGACCCAGTACTTC
>TRBJ2-5|-|TRBV2|-
CASRRGGEETQYF
TGTGCCAGCCGTCGAGGGGGGGAAGAGACCCAGTACTTC
>TRBJ2-7|few|TRBV24-1|-
CATRRSGAGVNEQYF
TGTGCCACCAGGCGGTCGGGGGCGGGAGTGAACGAGCAGTACTTC
>TRBJ1-5|-|TRBV19|TRBD1
CASSRDRGQNQPQHF
TGTGCCAGTAGTAGGGACAGGGGGCAAAATCAGCCCCAGCATTTT
>TRBJ2-5|once|TRBV6-5|TRBD2
CASSYSLAGVGETQYF
TGTGCCAGCAGTTACTCACTTGCGGGAGTGGGGGAGACCCAGTACTTC
>TRBJ2-7|-|TRBV7-6|-
CASSSLEGPWAQYF
TGTGCCAGCAGCTCACTTGAGGGTCCTTGGGCTCAGTACTTC
>TRBJ1-1|-|TRBV5-8|-
CASRSQGINTEAFF
TGTGCCAGCAGATCCCAGGGAATAAACACTGAAGCTTTCTTT
>TRBJ1-4|few|TRBV28|-
CATIRQGPFATNEKLFF
TGTGCCACCATACGGCAGGGGCCCTTTGCAACTAATGAAAAACTGTTTTTT
>TRBJ1-1|few|TRBV29-1|-
CSGKNRAEAFF
TGCAGCGGCAAGAACAGGGCTGAAGCTTTCTTT
>TRBJ1-1|-|TRBV6-1|-
CASSERQQGGTEAFF
TGTGCCAGCAGTGAACGCCAACAGGGAGGGACTGAAGCTTTCTTT
>TRBJ2-3|-|TRBV27|TRBD2
CASSPRFSAGGPDTQYF
TGTGCCAGCAGTCCTCGTTTCTCAGCGGGAGGGCCAGATACGCAGTATTTT
>TRBJ1-1|-|TRBV28|-
CASSSSVRGTEAFF
TGTGCCAGCAGTTCATCCGTAAGGGGGACTGAAGCTTTCTTT
>TRBJ1-2|-|TRBV7-6|-
CASSDRQLIGYTF
TGTGCCAGCAGCGACAGACAGTTAATTGGCTACACCTTC
>TRBJ1-4|-|TRBV10-3|-
CATSVGGTNEKLFF
TGTGCCACCTCCGTAGGGGGAACTAATGAAAAACTGTTTTTT
>TRBJ2-3|once|TRBV9|-
CASSPAGADTQYF
TGTGCCAGCAGCCCAGCAGGGGCAGATACGCAGTATTTT
>TRBJ2-1|-|TRBV20-1|-
CSAKRGEQFF
TGCAGTGCCAAACGGGGTGAGCAGTTCTTC
>TRBJ2-7|-|TRBV28|-
CASSLPTGNPYEQYF
TGTGCCAGCAGTTTACCGACCGGGAATCCCTACGAGCAGTACTTC
>TRBJ2-1|-|TRBV7-2|-
CASSLAEERPMDNEQFF
TGTGCCAGCAGCTTAGCGGAGGAGCGCCCTATGGACAATGAGCAGTTCTTC
>TRBJ1-1|-|TRBV7-3|-
CASSGGAGTEAFF
TGTGCCAGCAGCGGAGGAGCAGGCACTGAAGCTTTCTTT
>TRBJ2-7|-|TRBV27|-
CASSFNGGTASYEQYF
TGTGCCAGCAGTTTTAATGGGGGGACGGCTTCCTACGAGCAGTACTTC
>TRBJ2-1|-|TRBV12-5|TRBD2
CASGLTSGIYNEQFF
TGTGCTAGTGGACTGACTAGCGGGATCTACAATGAGCAGTTCTTC
>TRBJ2-7|once|TRBV10-3|-
CAIGESSYEQYF
TGTGCCATCGGGGAGAGCTCCTACGAGCAGTACTTC
>TRBJ2-1|-|TRBV6-2/TRBV6-3|-
CASSYNRATYNEQFF
TGTGCCAGCAGTTATAACAGGGCCACCTACAATGAGCAGTTCTTC
>TRBJ1-2|-|TRBV27|-
CASSSPPGEGGYGYTF
TGTGCCAGCAGTTCCCCCCCCGGCGAAGGAGGATATGGCTACACCTTC
>TRBJ1-2|-|TRBV6-2/TRBV6-3|TRBD1
CASSYGDSDTELYGYTF
TGTGCCAGCAGTTACGGGGACAGCGACACCGAACTCTATGGCTACACCTTC
>TRBJ1-5|-|TRBV28|TRBD1
CASPAWTGGTNQPQHF
TGTGCCAGCCCCGCCTGGACAGGGGGTACCAATCAGCCCCAGCATTTT
>TRBJ2-1|-|TRBV11-2|TRBD2
CASSRWPSGRRMGEQFF
TGTGCCAGCAGCCGATGGCCTAGCGGGAGAAGGATGGGTGAGCAGTTCTTC
>TRBJ2-5|few|TRBV11-2|TRBD2
CASRFLAGASGETQYF
TGTGCCAGCAGATTCCTAGCGGGAGCTTCGGGAGAGACCCAGTACTTC
>TRBJ1-3|-|TRBV7-2|-
CASSLDPGLGNTIYF
TGTGCCAGCAGCTTAGACCCGGGTTTAGGAAACACCATATATTTT
>TRBJ2-3|-|TRBV5-8|-
CASRSGAGASTDTQYF
TGTGCCAGCAGAAGTGGTGCGGGGGCTAGCACAGATACGCAGTATTTT
>TRBJ2-7|-|TRBV24-1|-
CATSDAAGSPYEQYF
TGTGCCACCAGTGACGCGGCGGGGTCTCCCTACGAGCAGTACTTC
>TRBJ1-2|few|TRBV4-3|TRBD1
CASSQDPGGYGYTF
TGCGCCAGCAGCCAAGATCCAGGGGGCTATGGCTACACCTTC
>TRBJ1-2|once|TRBV3-1/TRBV3-2|-
CASSQQGSNYGYTF
TGTGCCAGCAGCCAACAGGGTTCTAACTATGGCTACACCTTC
>TRBJ2-1|few|TRBV29-1|-
CSVGGRGEQFF
TGCAGCGTTGGAGGGCGCGGTGAGCAGTTCTTC
>TRBJ2-1|-|TRBV25-1|-
CASSGPSEQFF
TGTGCCAGCAGTGGTCCCAGTGAGCAGTTCTTC